Shown below are 31 T cell receptor beta chains from a single sample sequenced in a study of shared clonotypes between healthy human individuals. TCRdb's copy holds only in-frame clones and misses some; the assay was immunoSEQ multiplex PCR. The sample contains 740,000 or so clones, around three quarters of which appear only once. The sequenced material came from memory CD4+ T cells sorted from blood. Subset denoted: CD45RA-negative fraction. The source of these receptors is a woman in her 30s in good health.

The gene calls are TRBV5-6 and TRBJ1-3, with D maybe TRBD1 (5 bases). V dropped 0 bases and J dropped 2 bases, with 9 bases sitting between them. Germline values: CDR1 SGHDT, CDR2 YYEEEE. The CDR3 contains 15 residues. CDR3 sequence: CASSLEQGAGNTIYF. The CDR3 nucleotides read TGTGCCAGCAGCTTGGAGCAGGGAGCTGGAAACACCATATATTTT. Filled out from reference TRBV5-6 and TRBJ1-3, the complete variable domain reads DAGVTQSPTHLIKTRGQQVTLRCSPKSGHDTVSWYQQALGQGPQFIFQYYEEEERQRGNFPDRFSGHQFPNYSSELNVNALLLGDSALYLCASSLEQGAGNTIYFGEGSWLTVV.

The CDR3 DNA sequence: TGCGCCAGCAGCTTGGGGGGGACTAGCGCGTTCGAGCAGTACTTC. It is translated as CASSLGGTSAFEQYF. The chain recombines TRBV5-1 with TRBJ2-7, with 10 bases aligning to TRBD2. After removal of 0 bases from V and 6 bases from J, the junction contained 6 bases not matched to a gene. The length of the CDR3 is 15 residues. Per germline, CDR1 SGHRS and CDR2 YFSETQ.

The chain links TRBV6-5 to TRBJ2-1; perhaps TRBD2 as D (5 bases). Germline CDR1 MNHEY, CDR2 SVGAGI. The CDR3 sequence is 14 residues long. V lost 7 bases and J lost 7, with 17 bases in between. The CDR3 loop is CASNFDPTGNEQFF. The CDR3 bases are TGTGCCAGCAACTTTGACCCTACGGGGAATGAGCAGTTCTTC.

Here the CDR3 DNA reads TGTGCCAGCAGTGTCCTAGCGGGAGAAGATGAGCAGTTCTTC. This gives the protein CASSVLAGEDEQFF. The chain has TRBV2 and TRBJ2-1; 10 nucleotides align to TRBD2. The CDR3 extends over 14 amino acids. From germline, CDR1 is SNHLY and CDR2 FYNNEI. With V trimmed by 4 bases and J by 8 bases, 5 bases remained unmatched.

The chain joins TRBV7-9 to TRBJ1-1; unclear D gene. Germline lookup yields CDR1 SEHNR and CDR2 FQNEAQ (reference sequence). The CDR3 is made up of 15 amino acids. The V gene lost 4 bases and the J gene lost 1 base, with 13 bases spanning the gap. CDR3: CASSSPSGRNTEAFF. CDR3 DNA sequence: TGTGCCAGCAGCTCGCCATCGGGTAGGAACACTGAAGCTTTCTTT.

This clone was seen more than once but under ten times. The chain couples TRBV6-5 to TRBJ1-4; D not certain. The CDR3 length is 14 residues. The V gene's germline CDR1 is MNHEY and CDR2 SVGAGI. V lost 6 bases to trimming and J lost 8 bases, with 16 bases between them. The CDR3 DNA reads as TGTGCCAGCAGCAAAGGGCGGCTTGCCGAAAAACTGTTTTTT. Protein product: CASSKGRLAEKLFF.

J is TRBJ2-1 and V is TRBV14, with D perhaps TRBD2 (5 bases). Germline CDR1 is SGHDN and CDR2 is FVKESK. The V end was cut by 7 bases, the J end by 0 bases, with 7 bases between. The CDR3 length is 13 residues. The DNA of the CDR3 is TGTGCCAGCAAGGGAGCCTCCTACAATGAGCAGTTCTTC. Protein product: CASKGASYNEQFF.

This rearrangement joins TRBV28 to TRBJ2-7; D is unresolved. V was clipped by 6 bases and J by 7 bases, with 10 bases between them. The CDR3 spans 11 residues. CDR1 is MDHEN, CDR2 SYDVKM, per germline. CDR3 coding DNA: TGTGCCAGCAGCCTTAATCGGGAGCAGTACTTC. This sequence encodes CASSLNREQYF.

CDR3 amino acids: CASTTREDIYGYTF. Written as DNA, the CDR3 is TGTGCCAGCACCACTAGGGAGGACATCTATGGCTACACCTTC. This sequence joins TRBV28 and TRBJ1-2; D may be TRBD1 (5 bases). This CDR3 region has 14 residues. The germline V gene encodes CDR1 MDHEN and CDR2 SYDVKM. The V and J ends lost 7 bases and 4 bases respectively, with 16 bases between them.

Ten or more counts support this clone. V and J are TRBV29-1 and TRBJ2-7; unclear D gene. The CDR3 totals 10 residues. Germline assignment: CDR1 SQVTM and CDR2 ANQGSEA. V lost 4 bases, J lost 6 bases, and 7 bases lay in between. This chain's CDR3 is CSVGDAEQYF. The CDR3 nucleotides are TGCAGCGTTGGGGATGCCGAGCAGTACTTC.

This rearrangement joins TRBV14 to TRBJ1-1, with a tentative D call TRBD1 (5 bases). CDR1 SGHDN and CDR2 FVKESK come from the germline V gene. V shed 4 bases and J shed 11 bases, with 14 bases lying between them. The CDR3 sequence is 12 residues long. The CDR3 nucleotides read TGTGCCAGCAGCCCCGGTGGGGGGAGGGCTTTCTTT. Translated, it gives CASSPGGGRAFF. Full variable domain (remainder filled in from reference TRBV14 and TRBJ1-1): EAGVTQFPSHSVIEKGQTVTLRCDPISGHDNLYWYRRVMGKEIKFLLHFVKESKQDESGMPNNRFLAERTGGTYSTLKVQPAELEDSGVYFCASSPGGGRAFFGQGTRLTVV.

The rearrangement joins TRBV11-2 to TRBJ2-2; TRBD2 matches at 7 bases. In germline, CDR1 is SGHAT, CDR2 FQNNGV. The V gene end was trimmed by 5 bases and the J gene end by 6 bases; junction bases not matched to a gene: 9. This CDR3 contains 15 residues. For the CDR3, the DNA is TGTGCCAGCAGCCCTCGGCGGGAGTCGGCCGGGGAGCTGTTTTTT. Translation: CASSPRRESAGELFF.

This clone showed up many times. This rearrangement joins TRBV6-1 to TRBJ2-7; 9 positions agree with TRBD2. The CDR3 length is 12 residues. The V gene's germline CDR1 is MNHNS and CDR2 SASEGT. Trimming removed 7 bases from V and 3 bases from J; junction bases left unmatched: 1. The CDR3 region has the DNA TGTGCCAGCATGCGGGAGGGCTACGAGCAGTACTTC. Amino acids: CASMREGYEQYF.

In its sample, this clone was seen a few times. Other DNA sequences in the same sample also yield this CDR3. The chain couples TRBV15 to TRBJ1-4; TRBD1 might be the D (6 bases). Germline V gene data show CDR1 as LNHNV and CDR2 as YYDKDF (reference sequence). The CDR3 length is 14 residues. Trimming removed 2 bases from V and 4 bases from J, with 8 bases in between. The CDR3 here is CATSRQGFNEKLFF. The CDR3, as DNA: TGTGCCACCAGCAGACAGGGGTTTAATGAAAAACTGTTTTTT. The complete variable domain, with remaining parts taken from reference TRBV15 and TRBJ1-4, reads DAMVIQNPRYQVTQFGKPVTLSCSQTLNHNVMYWYQQKSSQAPKLLFHYYDKDFNNEADTPDNFQSRRPNTSFCFLDIRSPGLGDTAMYLCATSRQGFNEKLFFGSGTQLSVL.

J is TRBJ2-2 and V is TRBV2, with 12 nucleotides matching TRBD2. Germline CDR1 and CDR2: SNHLY and FYNNEI. Unmatched junction bases numbered 5, after V lost 8 bases and J lost 4 bases. The CDR3 has 15 amino acids. This CDR3 reads CASEGLAGRTGELFF. For the CDR3, the DNA is TGTGCCAGCGAAGGACTAGCGGGACGCACCGGGGAGCTGTTTTTT.

The rearrangement uses TRBV4-1 and TRBJ1-2, with 8 bases lining up with TRBD1. The CDR3 has 16 amino acids. Germline loops: CDR1 MGHRA, CDR2 YSYEKL. With 1 base clipped from V and 1 base from J, the junction kept 5 bases outside the gene matches. The CDR3 DNA reads as TGCGCCAGCAGCCAAGCTTCGACAGGGGTTAACTATGGCTACACCTTC. This encodes CASSQASTGVNYGYTF.

The chain links TRBV6-6 to TRBJ1-4; 9 bases match TRBD1. CDR1 MNHNY and CDR2 SVGAGI come from the germline V gene (reference sequence). This CDR3 has 14 residues. V was clipped by 6 bases and J by 4 bases; unmatched bases: 3. The CDR3 nucleotides are TGTGCCAGCAGGAGACAGGGGGGTAATGAAAAACTGTTTTTT. This gives the protein CASRRQGGNEKLFF.

Comment on this clone: At one end the junction does not follow the germline gene, possibly because of a read error. The chain recombines TRBV5-4 with TRBJ2-3; D perhaps matches TRBD1 (6 bases). CDR1 is SGHNT, CDR2 YYREEE, per germline (reference sequence). This CDR3 comprises 14 residues. DNA for the CDR3: TGTGCCGGCAGTGGACAGTCAAGCACAGATACGCAGTATTTT. The encoded protein is CAGSGQSSTDTQYF.

A single count supports this clone. The chain combines TRBV6-1 with TRBJ2-2; the D is unclear. Between the trimmed V and J ends, which lost 7 bases and 0 bases, there was a span of 12 bases. Germline V lookup: CDR1 MNHNS, CDR2 SASEGT. The CDR3 covers 15 residues. This CDR3 reads CASKGARSNTGELFF. For the CDR3, the DNA is TGTGCCAGCAAAGGAGCTAGATCGAACACCGGGGAGCTGTTTTTT.

This clone was counted a single time. The chain has TRBV5-6 and TRBJ2-7, with unresolved D. The germline V gene encodes CDR1 SGHDT and CDR2 YYEEEE. Trimming removed 3 bases at V and 0 bases at J, with 10 bases between. The CDR3 length is 14 residues. Here the CDR3 DNA reads TGTGCCAGCAGCTGGGGTTCCCTCTCCTACGAGCAGTACTTC. Its translation: CASSWGSLSYEQYF.

V usage is TRBV27 and J usage is TRBJ1-2; TRBD1 might be the D (5 bases). The CDR3 extends over 15 amino acids. V shed 2 bases and J shed 8 bases, with 18 bases lying between them. Germline-derived CDR1 and CDR2 are MNHEY and SMNVEV (reference sequence). The DNA for the CDR3 is TGTGCCAGCAGTTTAACCGGGACCTTCCCGAAGGGCTACACCTTC. The encoded protein is CASSLTGTFPKGYTF.

This chain connects TRBV28 to TRBJ1-5; D might be TRBD1 (5 bases). This CDR3 has 18 amino acids. CDR1 is MDHEN, CDR2 SYDVKM, per germline. V lost 6 bases to trimming and J lost 3 bases, with 24 bases between them. The CDR3 loop reads CASSPREGITGSNQPQHF. The CDR3 DNA is TGTGCCAGCAGCCCCAGAGAAGGCATTACAGGCTCCAATCAGCCCCAGCATTTT.

This clone appeared a few times. Other DNA sequences in the sample encode the same CDR3. The J gene is TRBJ2-7, the V gene TRBV18; D unclear. The CDR3 sequence is 11 residues long. V shed 6 bases and J shed 4 bases, with 7 bases lying between them. The V gene's germline CDR1 is KGHSH and CDR2 LQKENI. CDR3 in amino acids: CASSYSYEQYF. CDR3 bases: TGTGCCAGCTCTTACAGTTACGAGCAGTACTTC.

The chain carries TRBV4-1 and TRBJ2-4; D call uncertain. Trimming cost V 2 bases and J 1 base, with 12 bases left between them. CDR1 and CDR2 (germline): MGHRA, YSYEKL. The CDR3 runs 16 residues. The CDR3 protein is CASSQTTIPAKNIQYF. CDR3 DNA sequence: TGCGCCAGCAGCCAAACCACTATCCCGGCCAAAAACATTCAGTACTTC.

The chain recombines TRBV11-2 with TRBJ2-5, with 15 bases matching TRBD2. Germline V gene data show CDR1 as SGHAT and CDR2 as FQNNGV. V was clipped by 7 bases and J by 5 bases; unmatched bases: 8. There are 16 residues in the CDR3. CDR3 loop: CASNLGLAGGWETQYF. The CDR3 nucleotides read TGTGCCAGCAACCTGGGACTAGCGGGAGGTTGGGAGACCCAGTACTTC.

This clone was observed a few times. This chain's CDR3 is CASSSNGKKLFF. The CDR3 DNA follows: TGTGCCAGCAGCTCCAATGGGAAAAAACTGTTTTTT. The chain has TRBV11-2 and TRBJ1-4; D remains ambiguous. The CDR3 has 12 residues. Germline V gene data show CDR1 as SGHAT and CDR2 as FQNNGV. The V end was cut by 4 bases, the J end by 9 bases, with 9 bases between.

The chain combines TRBV2 with TRBJ2-2, with D possibly being TRBD1 or TRBD2 (6 bases each). Germline V lookup: CDR1 SNHLY, CDR2 FYNNEI. Trimming pared 4 bases from V and 5 bases from J, leaving 11 bases between. The CDR3 spans 14 residues. The CDR3 sequence is CASSVGGGTGELFF. The DNA for the CDR3 is TGTGCCAGCAGTGTAGGAGGGGGTACCGGGGAGCTGTTTTTT.

The CDR3 DNA reads TGTGCCAGTAGTAGGTACACTGAAGCTTTCTTT. This encodes CASSRYTEAFF. V and J are TRBV19 and TRBJ1-1; no clear D gene. CDR1 is LNHDA and CDR2 is SQIVND in the germline V gene (reference sequence). The V end was cut by 4 bases, the J end by 3 bases, with 3 bases between. This CDR3 contains 11 residues. The whole variable domain, remainder taken from reference TRBV19 and TRBJ1-1, is DGGITQSPKYLFRKEGQNVTLSCEQNLNHDAMYWYRQDPGQGLRLIYYSQIVNDFQKGDIAEGYSVSREKKESFPLTVTSAQKNPTAFYLCASSRYTEAFFGQGTRLTVV.

The chain couples TRBV28 to TRBJ2-1; 12 bases match TRBD2. From germline, CDR1 is MDHEN and CDR2 SYDVKM. The CDR3 contains 16 residues. Trimming cost V 5 bases and J 6 bases; bases outside gene matches: 8. The CDR3 loop is CASSLRLAGVANEQFF. DNA for the CDR3: TGTGCCAGCAGTCTGCGACTAGCGGGAGTTGCCAATGAGCAGTTCTTC.

V is TRBV5-6 and J is TRBJ1-2, with 7 bases identical to TRBD1. The CDR3 length is 14 residues. The V gene end was trimmed by 4 bases and the J gene end by 5 bases; junction bases not matched to a gene: 8. The germline V gene encodes CDR1 SGHDT and CDR2 YYEEEE. This chain's CDR3 is CASSGSRGAYGYTF. The CDR3 DNA reads as TGTGCCAGCAGCGGGTCCAGGGGGGCATATGGCTACACCTTC.

V usage is TRBV11-2 and J usage is TRBJ2-3, with 9 positions matching TRBD1. CDR3 length: 13 residues. Trimming removed 4 bases from V and 5 bases from J; junction bases left unmatched: 1. The germline gives CDR1 SGHAT, CDR2 FQNNGV. This CDR3 reads CASSSDRGDTQYF. The CDR3 DNA reads TGTGCCAGCAGCTCGGACAGGGGAGATACGCAGTATTTT.